The 6 T cell receptor beta chains reported below all come from one sample, sequenced in a study of CD8 T cells in Susac syndrome (dated by TCRdb to the late 2010s). The receptor library was made with the immunoSEQ multiplex PCR assay. RNA was extracted with the RNeasy kit and 0.5 to 1 ug was reverse transcribed using random hexamers. TCRdb trimmed public reads at Q25 via fastp, called clones via MiXCR and kept in-frame beta chains. CDR3 protein sequences are deduplicated, and each keeps its most common genes and DNA. The sample table shows about 180,000 distinct CDR3 sequences, and 95% are seen once. Of the sample, 0.15% to 0.2% falls within the top ten clones. Sequenced: CD8+ T cells from PBMCs. The receptors come from a human donor with multiple sclerosis.

The chain has TRBV7-9 and TRBJ1-6; D unclear. CDR3 length: 14 residues. Per germline, CDR1 SEHNR and CDR2 FQNEAQ (reference sequence). V gave up 2 bases and J gave up 8 bases, with 10 bases separating them. CDR3 DNA sequence: TGTGCCAGCAGCTTACCCGGGTTTCATTCACCCCTCCACTTT. It specifies CASSLPGFHSPLHF.

J is TRBJ1-1 and V is TRBV25-1, with D unresolved. This CDR3 contains 13 residues. Germline assignment: CDR1 MGHDK and CDR2 SYGVNS. V was trimmed by 10 bases and J by 4 bases, leaving 16 bases between them. CDR3: CAIERSDGTEAFF. The CDR3 nucleotides read TGTGCCATCGAGCGATCTGACGGCACTGAAGCTTTCTTT. Complete variable domain (other parts from reference TRBV25-1 and TRBJ1-1): EADIYQTPRYLVIGTGKKITLECSQTMGHDKMYWYQQDPGMELHLIHYSYGVNSTEKGDLSSESTVSRIRTEHFPLTLESARPSHTSQYLCAIERSDGTEAFFGQGTRLTVV.

The J gene is TRBJ2-1, the V gene TRBV4-1; the D gene could be TRBD1 or TRBD2 (5 bases each). Germline CDR1 and CDR2: MGHRA and YSYEKL. Trimming cost V 1 base and J 7 bases, with 14 bases left between them. The CDR3 runs 15 residues. For the CDR3, the DNA is TGCGCCAGCAGCCAAGGCGATGGGACCGTGAATGAGCAGTTCTTC. It specifies CASSQGDGTVNEQFF.

The chain joins TRBV29-1 to TRBJ2-7; 11 nucleotides agree with TRBD1. The germline gives CDR1 SQVTM, CDR2 ANQGSEA. After removal of 6 bases from V and 3 bases from J, the junction contained 10 bases not matched to a gene. This CDR3 is 15 amino acids long. CDR3 in DNA: TGCAGCGTCTCCCTCCCGGGGACAGGGGGCTACGAGCAGTACTTC. Its translation is CSVSLPGTGGYEQYF.

The V gene is TRBV20-1, the J gene TRBJ1-2; tentatively, D is TRBD1 (6 bases). The CDR3 spans 13 residues. V gave up 3 bases and J gave up 2 bases, with 10 bases separating them. The germline CDR1 and CDR2 sequences are DFQATT and SNEGSKA (reference sequence). Written as DNA, the CDR3 is TGCAGTGCTAGTCACACAGGGAACTATGGCTACACCTTC. Encoded protein: CSASHTGNYGYTF.

The chain uses TRBV4-1 and TRBJ1-1, with D uncertain. Trimming took off 3 bases at V and 7 bases at J, with 12 bases between the two ends. CDR3 length: 13 amino acids. Germline CDR1 and CDR2: MGHRA and YSYEKL. The CDR3 bases are TGCGCCAGCAGCCAGGTTGTGGATAGTGAAGCTTTCTTT. It codes for CASSQVVDSEAFF.